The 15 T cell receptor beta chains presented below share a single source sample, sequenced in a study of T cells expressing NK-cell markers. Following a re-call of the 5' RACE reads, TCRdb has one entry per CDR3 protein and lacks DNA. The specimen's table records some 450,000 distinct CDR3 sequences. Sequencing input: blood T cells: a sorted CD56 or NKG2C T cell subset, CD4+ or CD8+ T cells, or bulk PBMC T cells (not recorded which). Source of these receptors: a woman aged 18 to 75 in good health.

CDR3: CASSFGLLGEQFF. V gene TRBV28 combines with J gene TRBJ2-1; TCRdb outputs TRBD2, but without DNA this stays unchecked. CDR1 is MDHEN and CDR2 is SYDVKM in the germline V gene. The CDR3 contains 13 residues.

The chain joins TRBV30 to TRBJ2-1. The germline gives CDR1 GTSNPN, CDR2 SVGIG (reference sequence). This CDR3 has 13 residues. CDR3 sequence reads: CARRHPVYNEQFF.

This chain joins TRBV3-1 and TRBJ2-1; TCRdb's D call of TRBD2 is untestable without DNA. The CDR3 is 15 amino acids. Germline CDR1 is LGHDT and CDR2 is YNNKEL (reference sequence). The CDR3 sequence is CASSLPSGGADEQFF.

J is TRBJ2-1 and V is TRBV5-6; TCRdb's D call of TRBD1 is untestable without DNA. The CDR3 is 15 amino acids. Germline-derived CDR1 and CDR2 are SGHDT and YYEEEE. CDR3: CASSLSFLRGFEQFF.

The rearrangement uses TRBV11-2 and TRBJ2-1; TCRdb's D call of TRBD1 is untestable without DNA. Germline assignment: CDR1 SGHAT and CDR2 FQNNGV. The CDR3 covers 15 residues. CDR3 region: CASSDRDTGINEQFF.

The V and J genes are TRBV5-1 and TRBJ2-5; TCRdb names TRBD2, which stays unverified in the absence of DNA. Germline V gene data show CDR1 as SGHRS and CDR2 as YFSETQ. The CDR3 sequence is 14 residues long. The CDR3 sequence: CASRLGTSEETQYF.

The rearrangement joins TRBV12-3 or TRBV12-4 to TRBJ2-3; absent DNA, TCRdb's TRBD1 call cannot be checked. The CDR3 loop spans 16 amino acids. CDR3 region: CASSLQGSSSSDTQYF.

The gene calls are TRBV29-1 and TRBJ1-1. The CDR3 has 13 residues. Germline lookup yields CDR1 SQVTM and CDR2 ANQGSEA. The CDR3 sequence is CSLEGLSGTEAFF.

The CDR3 loop reads CASSPQLAATDTQYF. The chain combines TRBV18 with TRBJ2-3; TCRdb reports TRBD2, a call that lacks DNA to check it against. Germline lookup yields CDR1 KGHSH and CDR2 LQKENI. CDR3 size: 15 residues.

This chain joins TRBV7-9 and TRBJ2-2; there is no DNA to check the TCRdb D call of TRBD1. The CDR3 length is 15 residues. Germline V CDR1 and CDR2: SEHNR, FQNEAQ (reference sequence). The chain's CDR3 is CASSLNRDGTGELFF.

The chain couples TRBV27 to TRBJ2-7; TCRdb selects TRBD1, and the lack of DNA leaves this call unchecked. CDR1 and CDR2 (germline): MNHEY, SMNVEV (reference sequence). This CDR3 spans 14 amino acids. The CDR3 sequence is CASSLDRADYEQYF.

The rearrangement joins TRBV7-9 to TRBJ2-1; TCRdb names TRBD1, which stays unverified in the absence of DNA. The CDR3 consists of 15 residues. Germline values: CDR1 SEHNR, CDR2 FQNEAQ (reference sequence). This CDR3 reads CASRSVTGTYNEQFF.

The CDR3 is CSQWGGADTQYF. The chain recombines TRBV29-1 with TRBJ2-3; TCRdb calls TRBD1, which cannot be checked without DNA. The CDR3 runs to 12 residues. Germline-derived CDR1 and CDR2 are SQVTM and ANQGSEA.

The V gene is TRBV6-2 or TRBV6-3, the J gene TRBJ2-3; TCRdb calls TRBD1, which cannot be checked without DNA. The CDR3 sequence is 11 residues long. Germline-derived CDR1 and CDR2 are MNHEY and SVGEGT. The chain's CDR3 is CASSSRDERCF.

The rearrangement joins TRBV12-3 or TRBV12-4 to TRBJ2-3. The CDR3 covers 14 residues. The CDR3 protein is CASHLAGHTDTQYF.